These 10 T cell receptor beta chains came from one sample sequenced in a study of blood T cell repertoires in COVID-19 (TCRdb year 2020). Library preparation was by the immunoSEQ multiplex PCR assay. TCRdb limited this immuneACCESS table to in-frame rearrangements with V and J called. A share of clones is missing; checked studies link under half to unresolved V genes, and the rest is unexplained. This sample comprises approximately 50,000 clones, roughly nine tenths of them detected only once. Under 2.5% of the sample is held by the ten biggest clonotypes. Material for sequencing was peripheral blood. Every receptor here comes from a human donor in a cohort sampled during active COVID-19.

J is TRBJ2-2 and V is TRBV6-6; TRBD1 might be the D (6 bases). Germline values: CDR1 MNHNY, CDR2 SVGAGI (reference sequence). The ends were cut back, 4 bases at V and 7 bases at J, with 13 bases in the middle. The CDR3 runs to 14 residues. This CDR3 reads CASSSQQGFGELFF. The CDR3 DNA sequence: TGTGCCAGCAGTTCACAACAGGGATTCGGGGAGCTGTTTTTT.

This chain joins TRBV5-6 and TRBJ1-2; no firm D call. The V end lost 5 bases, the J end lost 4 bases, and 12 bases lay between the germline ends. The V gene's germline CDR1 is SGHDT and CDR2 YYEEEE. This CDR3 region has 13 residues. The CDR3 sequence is CASSQDWSYGYTF. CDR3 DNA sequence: TGTGCCAGCAGTCAGGACTGGAGCTATGGCTACACCTTC.

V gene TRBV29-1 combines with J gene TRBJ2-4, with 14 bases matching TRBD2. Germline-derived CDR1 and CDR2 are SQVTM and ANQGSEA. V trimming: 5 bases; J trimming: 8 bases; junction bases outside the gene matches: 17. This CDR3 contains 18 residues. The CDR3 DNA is TGCAGCGTTAAAAATAGGGGACTAGCGGGAGCGGAAAGGGACATTCAGTACTTC. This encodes CSVKNRGLAGAERDIQYF.

CDR3 coding DNA: TGTGCCAGCAGTTACTTCCCTGGCAGTACCTACGAGCAGTACTTC. Its translation: CASSYFPGSTYEQYF. The V gene is TRBV6-5, the J gene TRBJ2-7; D is unresolved. The CDR3 contains 15 residues. Germline V lookup: CDR1 MNHEY, CDR2 SVGAGI. V shed 1 base and J shed 2 bases, with 12 bases lying between them.

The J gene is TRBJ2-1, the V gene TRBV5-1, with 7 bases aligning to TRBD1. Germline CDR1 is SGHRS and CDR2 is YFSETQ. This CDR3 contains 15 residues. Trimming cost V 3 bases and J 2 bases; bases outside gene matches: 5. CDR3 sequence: CASSSRGIAYNEQFF. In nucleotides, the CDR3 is TGCGCCAGCAGCTCCAGGGGGATTGCCTACAATGAGCAGTTCTTC.

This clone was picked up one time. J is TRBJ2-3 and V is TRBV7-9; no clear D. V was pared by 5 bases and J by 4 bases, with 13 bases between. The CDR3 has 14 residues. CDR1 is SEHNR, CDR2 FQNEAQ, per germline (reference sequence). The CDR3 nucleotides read TGTGCCAGCAGCCTCCGCCAGGAACCAGATACGCAGTATTTT. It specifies CASSLRQEPDTQYF.

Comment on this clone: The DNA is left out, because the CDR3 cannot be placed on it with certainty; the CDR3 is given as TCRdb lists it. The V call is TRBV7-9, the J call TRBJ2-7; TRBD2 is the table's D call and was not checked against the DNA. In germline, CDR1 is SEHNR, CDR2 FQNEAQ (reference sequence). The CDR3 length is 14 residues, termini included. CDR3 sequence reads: CASSSRDFGNEQYF.

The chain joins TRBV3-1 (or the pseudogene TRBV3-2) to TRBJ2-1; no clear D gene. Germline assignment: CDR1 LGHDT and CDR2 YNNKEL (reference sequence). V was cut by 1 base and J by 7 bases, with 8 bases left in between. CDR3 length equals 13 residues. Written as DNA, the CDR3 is TGTGCCAGCAGCCAAGGAAGCGAGAATGAGCAGTTCTTC. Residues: CASSQGSENEQFF.

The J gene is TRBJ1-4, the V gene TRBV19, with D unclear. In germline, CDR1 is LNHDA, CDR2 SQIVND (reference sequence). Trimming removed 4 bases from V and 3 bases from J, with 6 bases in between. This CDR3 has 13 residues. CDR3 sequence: CASSSAANEKLFF. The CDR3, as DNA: TGTGCCAGTAGTAGTGCAGCTAATGAAAAACTGTTTTTT.

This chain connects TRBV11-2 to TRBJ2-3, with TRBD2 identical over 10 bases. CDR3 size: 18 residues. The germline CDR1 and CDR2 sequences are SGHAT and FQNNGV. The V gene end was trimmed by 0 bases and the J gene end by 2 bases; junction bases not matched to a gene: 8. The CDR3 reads CASSLDRKRGGITDTQYF. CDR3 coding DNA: TGTGCCAGCAGCTTAGATCGCAAGCGGGGGGGTATCACAGATACGCAGTATTTT.